A single sample is the source of the 9 T cell receptor beta chains below, sequenced in a study of T cells after yellow fever vaccination. TCRdb processed the 5' RACE reads anew with MiXCR; each CDR3 protein has one entry. The data contain 200,000 to 300,000 distinct CDR3 sequences, 10% to 15% of them singletons. The sample consisted of CD4+ T cells sorted from PBMCs, taken 45 days after the yellow fever booster vaccination. The origin of the receptors is a man younger than 45 who received the YFV17D yellow fever vaccine.

This clonotype has just a few counts. The CDR3 nucleotides read TGCGCCAGCAGCCCGACGACAGGGGAGATGGAGACCCAGTACTTC. This sequence encodes CASSPTTGEMETQYF. The chain has TRBV5-1 and TRBJ2-5; TRBD1 matches at 8 bases. CDR1 SGHRS and CDR2 YFSETQ come from the germline V gene. CDR3 length: 15 residues. Trimming cost V 4 bases and J 5 bases; bases outside gene matches: 10.

The chain carries TRBV5-6 and TRBJ2-5, with 9 bases aligning to TRBD1. Trimming cost V 1 base and J 5 bases; bases outside gene matches: 9. The CDR3 is 16 residues long. Germline V gene lookup returns CDR1 SGHDT and CDR2 YYEEEE. The CDR3 region is CASSLPPGQGRETQYF. The CDR3 nucleotides are TGTGCCAGCAGCTTGCCTCCGGGACAGGGTCGTGAGACCCAGTACTTC.

The CDR3 spells CASSFQQESGYTF. The DNA of the CDR3 is TGTGCCAGCAGCTTTCAACAGGAATCTGGCTACACCTTC. V gene TRBV7-2 combines with J gene TRBJ1-2; D is possibly TRBD1 (5 bases). The CDR3 covers 13 residues. The germline V gene encodes CDR1 SGHTA and CDR2 FQGNSA. Trimming pared 3 bases from V and 7 bases from J, leaving 12 bases between.

Of note for this clonotype: This may stem from a read error, because a much larger clone lies one nucleotide away. CDR3 sequence: CSGLTGPDTIYF. DNA of the CDR3: TGCAGCGGCCTGACAGGGCCGGACACCATATATTTT. This chain uses TRBV29-1 with TRBJ1-3, with 7 nucleotides matching TRBD1. Germline V gene sequence: CDR1 SQVTM, CDR2 ANQGSEA. V dropped 7 bases and J dropped 8; count of bases not matched to a gene: 8. This CDR3 contains 12 residues.

This clonotype has just a few counts. CDR3 in amino acids: CASSLDDTDTQYF. The DNA of the CDR3 is TGTGCCAGCAGCCTCGATGACACAGATACGCAGTATTTT. The chain joins TRBV4-2 to TRBJ2-3; D unclear. Per the germline V gene, CDR1 is LGHNA and CDR2 is YNFKEQ. This CDR3 region has 13 residues. V was pared by 4 bases and J by 2 bases, with 7 bases between.

This clonotype was seen more than once but under ten times. The chain combines TRBV7-2 with TRBJ1-2; tentatively, D is TRBD1 (6 bases). Deletions cut 3 bases from V and 0 bases from J, with 14 bases between. The germline CDR1 and CDR2 sequences are SGHTA and FQGNSA. This CDR3 has 16 amino acids. The chain's CDR3 is CASSFPRTAANYGYTF. The CDR3 DNA sequence: TGTGCCAGCAGCTTCCCCAGGACAGCCGCTAACTATGGCTACACCTTC.

At least ten counts were recorded for this clonotype. The chain couples TRBV20-1 to TRBJ1-5; 8 nucleotides match TRBD1. Germline-derived CDR1 and CDR2 are DFQATT and SNEGSKA (reference sequence). J lost 7 bases, V lost 6 bases, and 8 bases had no gene match. The CDR3 spans 13 residues. CDR3 in DNA: TGCAGTGCACTCGACAGGGGCCAACAGCCCCAGCATTTT. Amino acid sequence: CSALDRGQQPQHF.

V usage is TRBV4-3 and J usage is TRBJ2-5, with 10 bases lining up with TRBD2. The CDR3 covers 18 residues. Germline V gene lookup returns CDR1 LGHNA and CDR2 YSLEER. The junction had 15 bases not matched to a gene; V was cut back by 6 bases and J by 2 bases. CDR3 amino acids: CASSRQGAGGKSQETQYF. The CDR3, as DNA: TGCGCCAGCAGTCGCCAGGGAGCGGGAGGGAAATCTCAAGAGACCCAGTACTTC.

The chain is built from TRBV5-1 and TRBJ2-3, with no clear D. The germline V and J ends were trimmed by 4 bases and 3 bases, with 6 bases remaining between them. Germline CDR1 is SGHRS and CDR2 is YFSETQ. The CDR3 length is 12 residues. CDR3 protein: CASSKGTDTQYF. CDR3 DNA sequence: TGCGCCAGCAGCAAAGGGACAGATACGCAGTATTTT.